The 27 T cell receptor beta chains presented below share a single source sample, sequenced in a study of blood T cell repertoires in COVID-19. The table came from immunoSEQ multiplex PCR; TCRdb's copy has only in-frame clones and leaves some out. The sample includes a few hundred thousand clones, 80% to 90% of them seen just once. Sequencing was carried out using PBMCs or T cells enriched from blood (not recorded which). These receptors were collected from a woman aged 35 to 49 with acute COVID-19.

The CDR3 nucleotides are TGTGCCAGCAGCCAAGTCACTCTCACTGAAGCTTTCTTT. It yields the protein CASSQVTLTEAFF. J is TRBJ1-1 and V is TRBV3-1 (or the pseudogene TRBV3-2); D call uncertain. Germline CDR1 is LGHDT and CDR2 is YNNKEL (reference sequence). The CDR3 totals 13 residues. The germline V and J ends were trimmed by 1 base and 4 bases, with 7 bases remaining between them.

The rearrangement links TRBV3-1 (or the pseudogene TRBV3-2) to TRBJ2-7, with TRBD2 identical over 7 bases. CDR1 is LGHDT and CDR2 is YNNKEL in the germline V gene (reference sequence). The V and J ends lost 4 bases and 2 bases, in that order; junction bases with no gene match: 8. This CDR3 is 15 amino acids long. CDR3 in amino acids: CASSPRRAGAYEQYF. In DNA form, the CDR3 reads TGTGCCAGCAGCCCACGTAGGGCGGGAGCCTACGAGCAGTACTTC.

The chain links TRBV12-5 to TRBJ2-1; 7 bases fit TRBD1. Trimming at V came to 6 bases and at J to 10 bases, leaving 18 bases not matched to a gene. The CDR3 loop spans 16 amino acids. In germline, CDR1 is LGHNT, CDR2 FRNRAP. The DNA of the CDR3 is TGTGCTAGTGGAAACGACAGGGAGAGGTGGGTGTCCGAGCAGTTCTTC. Translation gives CASGNDRERWVSEQFF.

CDR3 DNA sequence: TGCGCCAGCAGCCACGGAATAGGGGTCTCTGGGGCCAACGTCCTGACTTTC. This sequence encodes CASSHGIGVSGANVLTF. This chain joins TRBV4-3 and TRBJ2-6, with D possibly matching TRBD1 (5 bases). This CDR3 spans 17 amino acids. Trimming took 3 bases from V and 0 from J, leaving 12 bases between them. Germline CDR1 reads LGHNA; CDR2 reads YSLEER.

The DNA for the CDR3 is TGTGCCAGCAGCTTGGTAGGTTCGGGACAGCTAAGTTACGAGCAGTACTTC. This sequence encodes CASSLVGSGQLSYEQYF. This chain links TRBV5-6 with TRBJ2-7; 7 bases match TRBD1. CDR1 is SGHDT, CDR2 YYEEEE, per germline. CDR3 size: 17 residues. V dropped 0 bases and J dropped 4; count of bases not matched to a gene: 13.

This clone was seen only once. The chain employs TRBV19 and TRBJ1-2; no clear D. Per the germline V gene, CDR1 is LNHDA and CDR2 is SQIVND (reference sequence). Trimming stripped 1 base from V and 4 bases from J, with 7 bases between. The CDR3 is 13 amino acids. Here the CDR3 reads CASSIGEAYGYTF. Here the CDR3 DNA reads TGTGCCAGTAGTATAGGGGAGGCCTATGGCTACACCTTC.

V usage is TRBV28 and J usage is TRBJ2-5; maybe TRBD1 (6 bases). Germline assignment: CDR1 MDHEN and CDR2 SYDVKM. V dropped 6 bases and J dropped 6 bases, with 14 bases sitting between them. This CDR3 has 13 residues. For the CDR3, the DNA is TGTGCCAGCAGGACAGGCCCCTCTCAGACCCAGTACTTC. It encodes CASRTGPSQTQYF.

This sequence joins TRBV5-5 and TRBJ1-5; possible D gene TRBD1, 5 bases. V shed 4 bases and J shed 4 bases, with 15 bases lying between them. This CDR3 is built from 15 residues. Germline V gives CDR1 SGHKS, CDR2 YYEKEE (reference sequence). CDR3 sequence reads: CASSPGGGPNQPQHF. The DNA for the CDR3 is TGTGCCAGCAGCCCGGGCGGGGGTCCTAATCAGCCCCAGCATTTT.

V and J are TRBV10-3 and TRBJ2-7; TRBD2 agrees at 8 bases. The CDR3 has 14 residues. Unmatched junction bases numbered 7, after V lost 6 bases and J lost 3 bases. Germline CDR1 reads ENHRY; CDR2 reads SYGVKD. The DNA for the CDR3 is TGTGCCATCAGGGAAACTAGCGGAATCTACGAGCAGTACTTC. It encodes CAIRETSGIYEQYF.

This clone was counted once. V gene TRBV9 combines with J gene TRBJ2-5; tentative D call: TRBD2 (6 bases). This CDR3 comprises 15 residues. Germline V gene data show CDR1 as SGDLS and CDR2 as YYNGEE. Trimming left V 0 bases short and J 1 base short, with 10 bases between. CDR3 nucleotide sequence: TGTGCCAGCAGCGTAGATGGCGGGACCCAAGAGACCCAGTACTTC. It encodes CASSVDGGTQETQYF.

The rearrangement links TRBV27 to TRBJ1-2; 7 nucleotides line up with TRBD1. Germline CDR1 MNHEY, CDR2 SMNVEV (reference sequence). CDR3 length equals 13 residues. The V gene end was trimmed by 6 bases and the J gene end by 3 bases; junction bases not matched to a gene: 4. CDR3 coding DNA: TGTGCCAGCAGACCCGACAGGGACTATGGCTACACCTTC. Its translation is CASRPDRDYGYTF.

In this sample, this clone turned up once. The rearrangement links TRBV7-2 to TRBJ1-6; D not certain. The CDR3 spans 17 residues. In germline, CDR1 is SGHTA, CDR2 FQGNSA. V was clipped by 1 base and J by 0 bases, with 10 bases between them. CDR3 sequence reads: CASSLEIASSYNSPLHF. CDR3 DNA: TGTGCCAGCAGCTTAGAGATTGCGAGCTCCTATAATTCACCCCTCCACTTT. Filled out from reference TRBV7-2 and TRBJ1-6, the complete variable domain reads GAGVSQSPSNKVTEKGKDVELRCDPISGHTALYWYRQSLGQGLEFLIYFQGNSAPDKSGLPSDRFSAERTGGSVSTLTIQRTQQEDSAVYLCASSLEIASSYNSPLHFGNGTRLTVT.

The chain recombines TRBV6-6 with TRBJ2-1; D may be TRBD2 (7 bases). Germline V CDR1 and CDR2: MNHNY, SVGAGI (reference sequence). The CDR3 contains 15 residues. V was shortened by 7 bases and J by 2 bases, with 15 bases between the two germline ends. The CDR3 spells CASMGRGATYNEQFF. CDR3 sequence (DNA): TGTGCCAGCATGGGGAGGGGGGCAACCTACAATGAGCAGTTCTTC.

This chain links TRBV6-5 with TRBJ2-1; tentative D call: TRBD1 (6 bases). This CDR3 has 13 amino acids. The germline V gene has CDR1 MNHEY and CDR2 SVGAGI. V was pared by 6 bases and J by 5 bases, with 11 bases between. CDR3 region: CASSPHRDNEQFF. Written as DNA, the CDR3 is TGTGCCAGCAGCCCCCACAGGGACAATGAGCAGTTCTTC.

The chain couples TRBV3-1 (or the pseudogene TRBV3-2) to TRBJ2-1; the D is unclear. The germline gives CDR1 LGHDT, CDR2 YNNKEL (reference sequence). The CDR3 extends over 17 amino acids. Trimming took 1 base from V and 2 from J, leaving 15 bases between them. The CDR3 coding sequence is TGTGCCAGCAGCCAAGTCGTCCGCCTAATGACCTACAATGAGCAGTTCTTC. This codes for CASSQVVRLMTYNEQFF.

This clone has only one observation. The chain uses TRBV5-4 and TRBJ2-7; TRBD2 matches at 8 bases. CDR1 SGHNT and CDR2 YYREEE come from the germline V gene (reference sequence). V was clipped by 4 bases and J by 4 bases; unmatched bases: 16. This CDR3 has 17 residues. Here the CDR3 reads CASSPGSISGSLYEQYF. Written as DNA, the CDR3 is TGTGCCAGCAGCCCCGGATCGATAAGCGGGAGTCTATACGAGCAGTACTTC. Full variable domain (outside the CDR3, taken from reference TRBV5-4 and TRBJ2-7): ETGVTQSPTHLIKTRGQQVTLRCSSQSGHNTVSWYQQALGQGPQFIFQYYREEENGRGNFPPRFSGLQFPNYSSELNVNALELDDSALYLCASSPGSISGSLYEQYFGPGTRLTVT.

This chain links TRBV3-1 (or the pseudogene TRBV3-2) with TRBJ2-1; D ambiguous. The CDR3 spans 11 residues. Deletions cut 2 bases from V and 8 bases from J, with 4 bases between. Germline-derived CDR1 and CDR2 are LGHDT and YNNKEL (reference sequence). CDR3 amino acids: CASSQFYEQFF. The CDR3 DNA reads as TGTGCCAGCAGCCAATTCTATGAGCAGTTCTTC.

This clone was observed a handful of times. The V and J genes are TRBV5-1 and TRBJ2-7, with a possible D match to TRBD1 (6 bases). Trimming cost V 6 bases and J 0 bases, with 16 bases left between them. The CDR3 spans 15 residues. CDR1 is SGHRS, CDR2 YFSETQ, per germline. The chain's CDR3 is CASTLTGTGSYEQYF. CDR3 nucleotides: TGCGCCAGCACACTGACAGGAACGGGCTCCTACGAGCAGTACTTC.

This clone is a singleton in its sample. The rearrangement uses TRBV25-1 and TRBJ2-2; 11 nucleotides line up with TRBD2. Trimming at V came to 7 bases and at J to 6 bases, leaving 4 bases not matched to a gene. Per the germline V gene, CDR1 is MGHDK and CDR2 is SYGVNS. The CDR3 sequence is 14 residues long. CDR3 protein: CASTSGGPAGELFF. The CDR3 coding sequence is TGTGCCAGCACTAGCGGGGGGCCCGCCGGGGAGCTGTTTTTT.

The chain recombines TRBV7-2 with TRBJ2-3; TRBD1 aligns across 7 bases. Germline CDR1 SGHTA, CDR2 FQGNSA. Trimming at V came to 2 bases and at J to 2 bases, leaving 7 bases not matched to a gene. The CDR3 runs 16 residues. The CDR3 loop reads CASSLYGTVNTDTQYF. The CDR3 region has the DNA TGTGCCAGCAGCTTATATGGGACAGTGAACACAGATACGCAGTATTTT.

This chain joins TRBV6-1 and TRBJ2-5; weak D call: TRBD2 (6 bases). Germline-derived CDR1 and CDR2 are MNHNS and SASEGT. The length of the CDR3 is 18 residues. Trimming left V 2 bases short and J 5 bases short, with 24 bases between. CDR3 DNA: TGTGCCAGCAGTGAACGTCCCGGGGCGGAGGGGTATTTGGAGACCCAGTACTTC. Translation gives CASSERPGAEGYLETQYF.

The chain recombines TRBV19 with TRBJ1-6; 8 positions match TRBD1. CDR1 is LNHDA and CDR2 is SQIVND in the germline V gene (reference sequence). This CDR3 is 19 amino acids long. J gave up 9 bases and V 4 bases, and 20 bases lay outside the gene matches. The CDR3: CASSRGGTGSLRVGSPLHF. CDR3 DNA sequence: TGTGCCAGTAGTAGGGGAGGGACAGGATCCCTCCGAGTCGGTTCACCCCTCCACTTT.

This sequence joins TRBV28 and TRBJ1-2, with D possibly being TRBD1 (6 bases). CDR3 length: 16 residues. CDR1 MDHEN and CDR2 SYDVKM come from the germline V gene. The V end was cut by 5 bases, the J end by 2 bases, with 18 bases between. The CDR3 reads CASSITAGTQNYGYTF. In nucleotides, the CDR3 is TGTGCCAGCAGTATAACGGCCGGGACACAGAACTATGGCTACACCTTC.

V is TRBV4-2 and J is TRBJ2-2; maybe TRBD1 (5 bases). Germline V CDR1 and CDR2: LGHNA, YNFKEQ. The CDR3 runs to 17 residues. Trimming shortened V by 1 base and J by 2 bases, and 14 bases separated the two germline ends. The CDR3 is CASSQVRGVGNTGELFF. The CDR3 DNA reads TGTGCCAGCAGCCAAGTTAGGGGCGTGGGTAACACCGGGGAGCTGTTTTTT.

V usage is TRBV27 and J usage is TRBJ1-2; D call uncertain. The CDR3 has 15 residues. Germline CDR1 reads MNHEY; CDR2 reads SMNVEV (reference sequence). The V end lost 8 bases, the J end lost 0 bases, and 16 bases lay between the germline ends. In nucleotides, the CDR3 is TGTGCCAGCCTTCCCCTCGGAGACCCTAACTATGGCTACACCTTC. Translating gives CASLPLGDPNYGYTF.

The chain has TRBV6-4 and TRBJ1-4; 9 nucleotides align to TRBD1. The CDR3 contains 17 residues. V gave up 7 bases and J gave up 10 bases; unmatched junction bases: 19. Germline values: CDR1 MRHNA, CDR2 SNTAGT. This CDR3 is CASTGTGPPRTPGKLFF. The CDR3 DNA reads as TGTGCCAGCACTGGGACAGGGCCCCCTCGAACCCCAGGAAAACTGTTTTTT.

The chain uses TRBV15 and TRBJ1-5, with TRBD1 identical over 7 bases. V was pared by 3 bases and J by 4 bases, with 9 bases of the junction left unmatched. Germline V lookup: CDR1 LNHNV, CDR2 YYDKDF (reference sequence). CDR3 length equals 16 residues. In DNA form, the CDR3 reads TGTGCCACCAGCAGGTCCGGGACAGTAACAAATCAGCCCCAGCATTTT. Translated: CATSRSGTVTNQPQHF. Looking up the rest from reference TRBV15 and TRBJ1-5 gives the full variable domain: DAMVIQNPRYQVTQFGKPVTLSCSQTLNHNVMYWYQQKSSQAPKLLFHYYDKDFNNEADTPDNFQSRRPNTSFCFLDIRSPGLGDTAMYLCATSRSGTVTNQPQHFGDGTRLSIL.